The next 9 T cell receptor beta chains were all read from a single sample in a study of CD8 T cells in Susac syndrome. After extraction with the RNeasy kit, roughly 0.45 to 1 ug of the RNA was reverse transcribed using random hexamers. TCRdb re-derived calls from the immunoSEQ multiplex PCR reads in MiXCR, one entry per CDR3 protein. Among around 59,000 distinct CDR3 sequences listed, 90% to 95% were seen once. The sequencing sample was made of CD8+ T cells from PBMCs. The receptors shown here come from a human donor in good health.

This chain links TRBV6-1 with TRBJ2-7, with D hard to call. CDR3 size: 15 residues. V lost 3 bases, J lost 0 bases, and 12 bases lay in between. Looked up from germline, CDR1 is MNHNS and CDR2 is SASEGT. The chain's CDR3 is CASSELTHSSYEQYF. The CDR3 DNA reads as TGTGCCAGCAGTGAGCTTACTCATAGCTCCTACGAGCAGTACTTC.

The genes are TRBV10-3 and TRBJ1-1, with D uncertain. This CDR3 is built from 13 residues. V was trimmed by 2 bases and J by 10 bases, leaving 14 bases between them. The V gene's germline CDR1 is ENHRY and CDR2 SYGVKD. CDR3 nucleotide sequence: TGTGCCATCAGTGAGGATCGGGGTCGCGGAGCTTTCTTT. Residues: CAISEDRGRGAFF.

The chain couples TRBV11-2 to TRBJ2-1; D not resolved. The CDR3 extends over 17 amino acids. Germline assignment: CDR1 SGHAT and CDR2 FQNNGV. Trimming pared 2 bases from V and 3 bases from J, leaving 17 bases between. The CDR3: CASSLNGADPLYNEQFF. CDR3 DNA sequence: TGTGCCAGCAGCTTAAACGGCGCCGACCCCCTCTACAATGAGCAGTTCTTC.

The rearrangement links TRBV7-6 to TRBJ1-2; no firm D call. The V gene's germline CDR1 is SGHVS and CDR2 FNYEAQ. V was clipped by 2 bases and J by 0 bases, with 13 bases between them. CDR3 length: 16 residues. CDR3 loop: CASSLSGHAANYGYTF. For the CDR3, the DNA is TGTGCCAGCAGCTTATCCGGCCACGCGGCTAACTATGGCTACACCTTC.

V is TRBV5-4 and J is TRBJ1-6, with 9 bases aligning to TRBD1. The CDR3 loop spans 15 amino acids. Germline V lookup: CDR1 SGHNT, CDR2 YYREEE (reference sequence). With 2 bases clipped from V and 15 bases from J, the junction kept 12 bases outside the gene matches. CDR3 DNA sequence: TGTGCCAGCAGCTTAAGCCCTGACAGGGGGAAGAACCTCCACTTT. This encodes CASSLSPDRGKNLHF.

This chain uses TRBV11-1 with TRBJ2-2; TRBD1 matches 10 bases. The CDR3 contains 15 residues. Germline V lookup: CDR1 SGHAT, CDR2 FQDESV (reference sequence). Germline trimming cut 5 bases from V and 2 bases from J; bases unmatched to any gene: 2. CDR3: CASSTTGGNTGELFF. DNA for the CDR3: TGTGCCAGCAGCACGACAGGGGGCAACACCGGGGAGCTGTTTTTT.

The gene calls are TRBV30 and TRBJ2-7; possibly TRBD2 for D (5 bases). The CDR3 has 13 residues. V lost 6 bases to trimming and J lost 2 bases, with 14 bases between them. Germline values: CDR1 GTSNPN, CDR2 SVGIG (reference sequence). The CDR3 here is CACDPDGTYEQYF. The CDR3, as DNA: TGTGCCTGCGACCCTGACGGGACCTACGAGCAGTACTTC.

This clonotype occurred once. The J gene is TRBJ2-1, the V gene TRBV5-5; D possibly uses TRBD1 or TRBD2 (6 bases each). Trimming took off 4 bases at V and 7 bases at J, with 15 bases between the two ends. Germline CDR1 SGHKS, CDR2 YYEKEE (reference sequence). The CDR3 has 14 amino acids. The CDR3 DNA reads TGTGCCAGCAGCGTTATAGGGGGGCTGAATGAGCAGTTCTTC. Translating gives CASSVIGGLNEQFF.

The chain has TRBV4-1 and TRBJ1-2, with a weak D call TRBD1 (6 bases). V lost 0 bases and J lost 7, with 12 bases in between. Germline V gene sequence: CDR1 MGHRA, CDR2 YSYEKL. This CDR3 region has 14 residues. CDR3 sequence (DNA): TGCGCCAGCAGCCAAGATCAGCGGACAGCTGGCTACACCTTC. This codes for CASSQDQRTAGYTF.